This TCR beta chain was captured by sequencing in a study of CD8+CD57+ T cells in acquired aplastic anemia. Looking at the study overall: On average, sorted CD4+ and CD8+ cells gave 3.2 ug of DNA.

Investigators profiled TCR beta VDJ and CDR3 from genomic DNA template. TCRdb re-called the reads with MiXCR, one entry per CDR3 protein. The sample lists about 130,000 distinct CDR3 sequences, 40% to 60% occurring once. This clonotype was detected ten times or more. The germline V gene encodes CDR1 SGHRS and CDR2 YFSETQ. CDR3 length equals 15 residues. V lost 1 base and J lost 2, with 12 bases in between. Sequences were obtained from sorted CD4+, CD8+, or CD8+CD57+ T cells (not recorded which) from PBMCs. V gene TRBV5-1 combines with J gene TRBJ1-2; D remains ambiguous. The sequence derives from a human donor in good health, serving as a control. The CDR3 loop reads CASSLSAGSNYGYTF. The CDR3 nucleotides are TGCGCCAGCAGCTTGTCGGCAGGCTCGAACTATGGCTACACCTTC. Together with reference TRBV5-1 and TRBJ1-2, the CDR3 gives the full variable domain: KAGVTQTPRYLIKTRGQQVTLSCSPISGHRSVSWYQQTPGQGLQFLFEYFSETQRNKGNFPGRFSGRQFSNSRSEMNVSTLELGDSALYLCASSLSAGSNYGYTFGSGTRLTVV.